This T cell receptor (beta chain) was obtained from a study of T cell changes during pregnancy in multiple sclerosis. This table comes from immunoSEQ multiplex PCR, and its TCRdb copy is limited to in-frame clones, with some not included. The sample has 40,000 to 50,000 clones, 75% to 95% seen once. CDR3 length: 15 amino acids. Trimming took 1 base from V and 2 from J; bases not matched to a gene: 3. The germline CDR1 and CDR2 sequences are MGHRA and YSYEKL. V usage is TRBV4-1 and J usage is TRBJ2-3, with TRBD2 matching 7 bases. The receptor comes from a female donor in good health, enrolled as a control in a pregnancy study. This specimen was CD4+ T cells from peripheral blood mononuclear cells, taken after pregnancy. In DNA form, the CDR3 reads TGCGCCAGCAGCCAAGGGGGGGGATTCACAGATACGCAGTATTTT. This codes for CASSQGGGFTDTQYF.